Here is one T cell receptor (beta chain) with its context. This record comes from a study of sequential checkpoint blockade in melanoma. Treatment in this sample: randomized to nivolumab then ipilimumab (arm A) or the reverse (arm B). PBMC sorting kept live CD3+CD8+ cells without CD19 or CD56. The germline V and J ends were trimmed by 5 bases and 3 bases, with 2 bases remaining between them. The CDR3 contains 10 residues. CDR1 is MNHEY and CDR2 is SMNVEV in the germline V gene (reference sequence). Clones were sequenced by immunoSEQ multiplex PCR, and TCRdb holds only the in-frame ones, with some missing. This sample has some 40,000 clones, with just under 85% found just once.

The clonotype comes from a human donor with melanoma. This sequence joins TRBV27 and TRBJ2-7; D gene ambiguous. Material: CD8+ T cells sorted from blood (inferred from file names), obtained from a patient given nivolumab and ipilimumab in sequence. CDR3 nucleotides: TGTGCCAGCAGTCTCTACGAGCAGTACTTC. This translates into CASSLYEQYF.